This T cell receptor (beta chain) was captured by sequencing in a study of T cell responses to AZD1222 COVID-19 vaccine listed by TCRdb under 2021. About the investigation overall: AZD1222 recipients given second doses at about 4 weeks or at about 12 weeks were pooled, since spike-specific TCR depth and breadth were not found to differ between the two schedules. A total of 233 trial participants underwent TCR sequencing, of whom 207 received two doses of AZD1222 and about 25 received two doses of the MenACWY control vaccine. Trial participants were enrolled by age into 18-55, 56-69 and 70-plus year subgroups, with about 150, 28 and 57 TCR-sequenced participants respectively. What the research found in general, with its limitations: Participants were mostly white British and included more females than males, and it was suggested by the authors that clonal diversity may have been underestimated. Epitopes outside the regions mutated in the B.1.351 and B.1.1.7 variants were reportedly recognized by nearly half of the unique spike-specific TCRs. Conclusions about previously exposed vaccinees were limited because only a handful of AZD1222 recipients were SARS-CoV-2 seropositive at baseline. Because no day 14 peak-response samples were available, the repertoires could be characterized only after the peak T cell response. In the small 56-69-year group, the increase in depth fell short of significance, most likely because of low power. CD4 TCRs associated with the vaccine covered the entire spike protein, and the dominant responses were in regions 160-218 and 743-854. After two AZD1222 doses, both the breadth and the depth of spike-specific TCRs were significantly higher than at day 0 and than in MenACWY recipients.

This clone was detected once. What antigen it recognizes has not been identified. Base qualities are missing; no much larger clone stands one base away. The CDR3 regions of human TCRbeta chains were analyzed by immunosequencing. In the paper's pipeline: TCRs in the repertoires were compared against a reference library of SARS-CoV-2-specific TCRs that had been generated with the MIRA antigen-specificity platform. Breadth meant the fraction of unique TCRs that were SARS-CoV-2-associated, whereas depth meant the fraction of total T cells that were SARS-CoV-2-associated. Each spike-specific TCR was assigned to its reactive spike region and to a CD4 or CD8 class using the MIRA data. Log10-transformed breadth and depth values were compared by one-way ANOVA with Sidak's multiple comparisons tests. This is the immuneACCESS table as TCRdb keeps it, with only in-frame sequences that have V and J called. A part of the clones is gone; compared with another copy, unresolved V genes explain less than half, and the rest is unexplained. That table is the source of V, J and clone size, and D and trimming were worked out from the DNA. The sample table contains 85,000 to 130,000 clones; only one count was recorded for about 87% of them. Of the sample, 3.3% falls within the top ten clones.

The sample's time point label, decoded: baseline before first vaccination. Vaccinee samples came from UK trials COV001 and COV002, including a single-blind randomized controlled phase 2/3 trial of AZD1222 (ChAdOx1 nCoV-19) in healthy adults. Trial participant PBMC samples were collected at day 0 and day 28 after the second dose for TCRbeta chain sequencing. The sequencing used peripheral blood, collected on day 0 of AZD1222 vaccination. The receptor comes from an adult in good health.

For the CDR3, the sequence is CASSPDGRPETQYF. The DNA is TGTGCCAGCAGCCCGGACGGGAGGCCAGAGACCCAGTACTTC. The chain uses TRBV5-6 and TRBJ2-5, and TRBD2 matches 7 of the central bases. CDR1 and CDR2, looked up from the germline V gene, are SGHDT and YYEEEE. The CDR3 starts with the cysteine, ends with the phenylalanine, and has 14 residues. Only the CDR3 DNA stays, 42 bases, in frame from base 1. Germline trimming: 4 bases from V, 4 bases from J; junction bases outside gene matches: 7.